The next 14 T cell receptor beta chains were all read from a single sample in a study of glioma-infiltrating T cells after dendritic cell vaccination. The method was immunoSEQ multiplex PCR; TCRdb's version includes in-frame clones alone and lacks a portion of them. The sample lists almost 65,000 clones, approximately 78% occurring once. The specimen was blood, collected before dendritic cell vaccination. These receptors all stem from a human donor with glioblastoma.

The count of this clone is one. The V call is TRBV5-1, the J call TRBJ2-5, with D uncertain. The DNA matches TRBJ2-7 better at its end, which makes the J call doubtful. CDR1 and CDR2 from the germline V gene are SGHRS and YFSETQ. This CDR3 region has 14 residues. The chain's CDR3 is CASSLDGYESEQYF. DNA for the CDR3: TGCGCCAGCAGCCTGGATGGGTACGAAAGCGAGCAGTACTTC.

J is TRBJ2-7 and V is TRBV4-2; the match to TRBD1 covers 7 bases. This CDR3 spans 15 amino acids. The germline CDR1 and CDR2 sequences are LGHNA and YNFKEQ. V lost 2 bases, J lost 2 bases, and 6 bases stayed unmatched. The CDR3 here is CASSQPGQAPYEQYF. Written as DNA, the CDR3 is TGTGCCAGCAGCCAACCCGGACAGGCTCCCTACGAGCAGTACTTC.

The J gene is TRBJ1-1, the V gene TRBV4-2, with a possible D match to TRBD1 (6 bases). Trimming took 3 bases from V and 7 from J, leaving 9 bases between them. The CDR3 covers 12 residues. CDR1 is LGHNA and CDR2 is YNFKEQ in the germline V gene. Here the CDR3 reads CASSQNRDEAFF. In DNA form, the CDR3 reads TGTGCCAGCAGCCAGAACAGGGATGAAGCTTTCTTT.

Notes on this clone: At one end the junction does not follow the germline gene, possibly because of a read error. This chain connects TRBV10-2 to TRBJ2-5; D may be TRBD1 (6 bases). Germline values: CDR1 WSHSY, CDR2 SAAADI. The CDR3 is made up of 10 amino acids. The CDR3, as DNA: TGCGCCAGCGGGGAGCGGACAGAAAACTTC. It translates to CASGERTENF.

This clone is medium-sized in the sample. The V and J genes are TRBV27 and TRBJ2-7; D is undetermined. Germline values: CDR1 MNHEY, CDR2 SMNVEV (reference sequence). The CDR3 has 13 residues. Deletions cut 6 bases from V and 4 bases from J, with 13 bases between. This chain's CDR3 is CASSANSKYEQYF. The CDR3 bases are TGTGCCAGCAGCGCGAACAGCAAGTACGAGCAGTACTTC.

This chain connects TRBV7-2 to TRBJ1-2; the D gene is possibly TRBD1 (5 bases). Germline V gene sequence: CDR1 SGHTA, CDR2 FQGNSA. V lost 1 base, J lost 4 bases, and 13 bases lay in between. This CDR3 region has 15 residues. For the CDR3, the DNA is TGTGCCAGCAGCTTAGGCGCTGGGGGGAGCTATGGCTACACCTTC. This sequence encodes CASSLGAGGSYGYTF.

This clone showed up just a few times. V usage is TRBV6-1 and J usage is TRBJ2-5; TRBD1 might be the D (5 bases). CDR3 length: 16 residues. Germline assignment: CDR1 MNHNS and CDR2 SASEGT. V dropped 3 bases and J dropped 0 bases, with 14 bases sitting between them. This chain's CDR3 is CASSEPPGQYQETQYF. As DNA, the CDR3 is TGTGCCAGCAGTGAGCCGCCAGGGCAGTACCAAGAGACCCAGTACTTC.

This CDR3 is CASSRGVRDRGLWALHF. In nucleotides, the CDR3 is TGTGCCAGCAGTCGCGGAGTTCGGGACAGGGGACTTTGGGCCCTCCACTTT. The chain links TRBV2 to TRBJ1-6; 10 bases align to TRBD1. The CDR3 sequence is 17 residues long. The germline V gene has CDR1 SNHLY and CDR2 FYNNEI. V lost 5 bases and J lost 14; bases outside the gene matches: 18.

The chain is built from TRBV7-2 and TRBJ2-7; TRBD1 aligns across 10 bases. Germline-derived CDR1 and CDR2 are SGHTA and FQGNSA. V lost 6 bases, J lost 2 bases, and 4 bases stayed unmatched. The CDR3 runs 14 residues. The CDR3 region has the DNA TGTGCCAGCAGTCGGGACAGGGGTACCTACGAGCAGTACTTC. This gives the protein CASSRDRGTYEQYF. Complete variable domain (other parts from reference TRBV7-2 and TRBJ2-7): GAGVSQSPSNKVTEKGKDVELRCDPISGHTALYWYRQSLGQGLEFLIYFQGNSAPDKSGLPSDRFSAERTGGSVSTLTIQRTQQEDSAVYLCASSRDRGTYEQYFGPGTRLTVT.

Here the CDR3 DNA reads TGTGCCAGTCAGGGACAGGGGATACTATACGAGCAGTACTTC. It yields the protein CASQGQGILYEQYF. This chain links TRBV5-5 with TRBJ2-7, with 10 positions matching TRBD1. The CDR3 runs 14 residues. Looked up from germline, CDR1 is SGHKS and CDR2 is YYEKEE (reference sequence). With V trimmed by 8 bases and J by 4 bases, 9 bases remained unmatched.

This clone was found a few times. The chain couples TRBV19 to TRBJ2-6, with 10 bases that match TRBD1. V gave up 5 bases and J gave up 4 bases; unmatched junction bases: 11. The germline CDR1 and CDR2 sequences are LNHDA and SQIVND (reference sequence). This CDR3 has 18 amino acids. The CDR3 DNA sequence: TGTGCCAGTAGTCCCCCCGGCGGGACAGGGGTCGGGGCCAACGTCCTGACTTTC. Its translation is CASSPPGGTGVGANVLTF.

The chain is built from TRBV5-1 and TRBJ2-3; tentative D call: TRBD1 (5 bases). Trimming removed 2 bases from V and 6 bases from J, with 22 bases in between. CDR3 length: 17 amino acids. Per the germline V gene, CDR1 is SGHRS and CDR2 is YFSETQ. This CDR3 is CASSLRGDRGPWDTQYF. CDR3 sequence (DNA): TGCGCCAGCAGCTTAAGAGGAGACAGAGGCCCGTGGGATACGCAGTATTTT.

The rearrangement joins TRBV28 to TRBJ1-2, with TRBD1 matching over 7 bases. Germline-derived CDR1 and CDR2 are MDHEN and SYDVKM. The CDR3 is 15 amino acids. V shed 3 bases, J shed 2 bases, and the junction held 6 bases outside the gene matches. This chain's CDR3 is CASSLTRGLNYGYTF. The CDR3 nucleotides are TGTGCCAGCAGTTTGACGAGGGGGCTAAACTATGGCTACACCTTC.

This chain joins TRBV28 and TRBJ1-2, with a weak D call TRBD1 (5 bases). Germline CDR1 reads MDHEN; CDR2 reads SYDVKM. The CDR3 is 14 amino acids. The ends were cut back, 2 bases at V and 0 bases at J, with 7 bases in the middle. CDR3 nucleotide sequence: TGTGCCAGCAGTTTAACAGGCACTAACTATGGCTACACCTTC. As protein: CASSLTGTNYGYTF.